This entry features one T cell receptor (beta chain) sequence. This sample is part of a study of T cell changes during pregnancy in multiple sclerosis. Trimming took 2 bases from V and 5 from J, leaving 12 bases between them. The CDR3 totals 14 residues. Per the germline V gene, CDR1 is SGHVT and CDR2 is SQSDAQ. Here immunoSEQ multiplex PCR was the method, and the copy in TCRdb shows in-frame clones only, minus some. Of 40,000 to 55,000 clones listed, roughly 90% were seen once; the top ten hold roughly 1.5%. The chain employs TRBV7-4 and TRBJ2-5; no reliable D call. This receptor was obtained from a female donor in good health, enrolled as a control in a pregnancy study. The sequenced sample was peripheral blood, obtained in the first trimester of pregnancy. Here the CDR3 reads CASSLRRIDETQYF. The CDR3 region has the DNA TGTGCCAGCAGCTTAAGGCGGATAGACGAGACCCAGTACTTC.